These 29 T cell receptor beta chains originate from one sample sequenced in a study of T-cell reconstitution after alpha-beta-depleted transplantation in children. The TCRbeta library incorporated unique molecular identifiers. TCRdb ran MiXCR on the PCR reads and lists one entry per CDR3 protein. The sample yields hundreds of thousands of distinct CDR3 sequences, over 10% seen once. Specimen: PBMCs, collected before TCRalphabeta/CD19-depleted stem cell transplant. All receptors come from a girl aged 2 to 9 with congenital amegakaryocytic thrombocytopenia, due to receive a stem cell transplant.

This clonotype was counted at least ten times. The V call is TRBV5-1, the J call TRBJ2-3, with unresolved D. Deletions cut 0 bases from V and 2 bases from J, with 10 bases between. The CDR3 loop spans 15 amino acids. Looked up from germline, CDR1 is SGHRS and CDR2 is YFSETQ. CDR3 sequence: CASSLVPTSTDTQYF. The CDR3 region has the DNA TGCGCCAGCAGCTTGGTGCCAACCTCCACAGATACGCAGTATTTT.

This clonotype was observed many times. V usage is TRBV29-1 and J usage is TRBJ2-1, with D perhaps TRBD1 or TRBD2 (5 bases each). The CDR3 runs to 13 residues. Germline V gives CDR1 SQVTM, CDR2 ANQGSEA. Trimming left V 4 bases short and J 9 bases short, with 16 bases between. In DNA, the CDR3 is TGCAGCGTTGCCTTCCGGGGCGACTCTGAGCAGTTCTTC. Translating gives CSVAFRGDSEQFF.

V and J are TRBV27 and TRBJ1-5; D is unclear. Trimming pared 5 bases from V and 3 bases from J, leaving 11 bases between. CDR1 is MNHEY and CDR2 is SMNVEV in the germline V gene (reference sequence). The CDR3 sequence is 14 residues long. CDR3 sequence: CASSAGVINQPQHF. The CDR3 nucleotides read TGTGCCAGCAGTGCCGGGGTGATCAATCAGCCCCAGCATTTT.

Many counts were recorded for this clonotype. This chain uses TRBV5-1 with TRBJ1-6, with a weak D call TRBD1 (5 bases). The CDR3 totals 15 residues. Trimming cost V 5 bases and J 6 bases, with 15 bases left between them. Per the germline V gene, CDR1 is SGHRS and CDR2 is YFSETQ. DNA of the CDR3: TGCGCCAGCAGGTCTCGGGCCGACAGTAATTCACCCCTCCACTTT. It yields the protein CASRSRADSNSPLHF.

The table lists this clonotype with many counts. This chain links TRBV5-1 with TRBJ2-5; perhaps TRBD1 as D (6 bases). The germline CDR1 and CDR2 sequences are SGHRS and YFSETQ. Trimming shortened V by 4 bases and J by 4 bases, and 14 bases separated the two germline ends. The CDR3 is 14 residues long. In nucleotides, the CDR3 is TGCGCCAGCAGCCGAGGACAGACCACAGAGACCCAGTACTTC. Translated, it gives CASSRGQTTETQYF.

This sequence joins TRBV7-9 and TRBJ2-1, with unresolved D. This CDR3 spans 11 amino acids. V dropped 8 bases and J dropped 9 bases, with 11 bases sitting between them. In germline, CDR1 is SEHNR, CDR2 FQNEAQ (reference sequence). The CDR3 DNA reads as TGTGCCAGCCACCGGCTCAGTGAGCAGTTCTTC. It codes for CASHRLSEQFF.

This clonotype was seen a few times. This rearrangement joins TRBV5-5 to TRBJ2-7; 7 bases match TRBD1. J was trimmed by 5 bases and V by 0 bases; bases with no gene match: 2. The V gene's germline CDR1 is SGHKS and CDR2 YYEKEE (reference sequence). This CDR3 comprises 13 residues. The chain's CDR3 is CASSLGDSNEQYF. In DNA, the CDR3 is TGTGCCAGCAGCTTGGGGGACAGTAACGAGCAGTACTTC.

This clonotype was detected only a few times. The rearrangement links TRBV20-1 to TRBJ1-6; possible D gene TRBD1, 6 bases. CDR1 and CDR2 from the germline V gene are DFQATT and SNEGSKA (reference sequence). The V end was cut by 6 bases, the J end by 0 bases, with 30 bases between. CDR3 length: 21 amino acids. The CDR3 sequence: CSARDIIDPYEFNSYNSPLHF. CDR3 bases: TGCAGTGCCCGGGACATTATCGACCCTTACGAATTCAACTCCTATAATTCACCCCTCCACTTT.

Concerning this clonotype itself: At one boundary the junction diverges from the germline segment, which might be a read error. The chain uses TRBV27 and TRBJ2-5, with 9 bases that match TRBD2. CDR3 length equals 15 residues. CDR1 MNHEY and CDR2 SMNVEV come from the germline V gene (reference sequence). CDR3: CASSLVAGALETQHF. The CDR3 bases are TGTGCCAGCAGTTTAGTAGCGGGAGCCCTAGAGACCCAGCACTTC.

This clonotype was seen ten or more times. The chain uses TRBV24-1 and TRBJ2-3; 11 positions agree with TRBD2. J gave up 4 bases and V 5 bases, and 4 bases lay outside the gene matches. The CDR3 covers 15 residues. Germline assignment: CDR1 KGHDR and CDR2 SFDVKD. The CDR3, as DNA: TGTGCCACCAGTGGAGGGACTAGCGGTGCAGATACGCAGTATTTT. This sequence encodes CATSGGTSGADTQYF.

This chain joins TRBV29-1 and TRBJ2-7; D not resolved. Germline V gene sequence: CDR1 SQVTM, CDR2 ANQGSEA. The CDR3 contains 11 residues. Trimming cost V 5 bases and J 5 bases, with 10 bases left between them. The CDR3 protein is CSVRRSDEQYF. The CDR3 nucleotides read TGCAGCGTTCGCAGGTCCGACGAGCAGTACTTC.

This clonotype was counted at least ten times. CDR3 residues: CASSSEGLAGYNEQFF. CDR3 coding DNA: TGCGCCAGCAGCTCCGAAGGACTAGCGGGTTACAATGAGCAGTTCTTC. This chain uses TRBV5-1 with TRBJ2-1; 11 nucleotides align to TRBD2. From germline, CDR1 is SGHRS and CDR2 YFSETQ. This CDR3 has 16 residues. Germline trimming cut 3 bases from V and 4 bases from J; bases unmatched to any gene: 6.

This clonotype was seen repeatedly, ten times or more. The chain joins TRBV20-1 to TRBJ2-7; possible D gene TRBD2, 5 bases. The CDR3 covers 14 residues. CDR1 DFQATT and CDR2 SNEGSKA come from the germline V gene (reference sequence). Trimming pared 5 bases from V and 6 bases from J, leaving 20 bases between. The DNA for the CDR3 is TGCAGTGCTGAAGGACTTGCGAGCCTACCCGAGCAGTACTTC. Translated: CSAEGLASLPEQYF.

This clonotype was found many times. The chain is built from TRBV20-1 and TRBJ1-6; D uncertain. Germline V CDR1 and CDR2: DFQATT, SNEGSKA (reference sequence). This CDR3 has 13 residues. Trimming pared 2 bases from V and 10 bases from J, leaving 12 bases between. CDR3 region: CSARPRGGSPLHF. The DNA of the CDR3 is TGCAGTGCTAGACCCCGCGGAGGATCACCCCTCCACTTT.

This clonotype has ten or more counts. The rearrangement uses TRBV12-3 or TRBV12-4 and TRBJ1-2; D gene uncertain. Trimming cost V 3 bases and J 3 bases, with 8 bases left between them. There are 13 residues in the CDR3. DNA for the CDR3: TGTGCCAGCAGTTTTAACAGTGACTATGGCTACACCTTC. This gives the protein CASSFNSDYGYTF.

The V and J genes are TRBV4-1 and TRBJ2-5; the D call may be TRBD1 or TRBD2 (6 bases each). Per the germline V gene, CDR1 is MGHRA and CDR2 is YSYEKL. The CDR3 length is 18 residues. Deletions cut 1 base from V and 0 bases from J, with 18 bases between. CDR3 residues: CASSQVRSRGLDQETQYF. The CDR3 bases are TGCGCCAGCAGCCAAGTTCGGTCCCGGGGGCTCGACCAAGAGACCCAGTACTTC.

The chain uses TRBV4-1 and TRBJ2-7; D uncertain. Germline values: CDR1 MGHRA, CDR2 YSYEKL. This CDR3 is built from 17 residues. The ends were cut back, 0 bases at V and 4 bases at J, with 19 bases in the middle. CDR3 sequence: CASSQDSLNLSPYEQYF. CDR3 bases: TGCGCCAGCAGCCAAGACAGCCTTAATTTATCCCCGTACGAGCAGTACTTC.

The chain has TRBV2 and TRBJ2-5; tentative D call: TRBD1 (6 bases). Trimming removed 10 bases from V and 1 base from J, with 10 bases in between. CDR3 length: 12 residues. Per germline, CDR1 SNHLY and CDR2 FYNNEI. The CDR3 loop reads CATQGRQETQYF. CDR3 DNA: TGTGCCACCCAGGGGCGCCAAGAGACCCAGTACTTC. The variable domain in full, completed from reference TRBV2 and TRBJ2-5, reads EPEVTQTPSHQVTQMGQEVILRCVPISNHLYFYWYRQILGQKVEFLVSFYNNEISEKSEIFDDQFSVERPDGSNFTLKIRSTKLEDSAMYFCATQGRQETQYFGPGTRLLVL.

Ten or more counts support this clonotype. This chain connects TRBV24-1 to TRBJ1-2, with a possible D match to TRBD1 (6 bases). The length of the CDR3 is 12 residues. The V and J ends lost 4 bases and 8 bases respectively, with 10 bases between them. Germline V gene data show CDR1 as KGHDR and CDR2 as SFDVKD. The DNA for the CDR3 is TGTGCCACCAGTGACCGGGGGGGCGGCTACACCTTC. It translates to CATSDRGGGYTF.

This clonotype appeared many times. The CDR3 bases are TGCGCCAGGCGGACAGGGGCGATATCACCCTACGAGCAGTACTTC. Translation gives CARRTGAISPYEQYF. This chain uses TRBV5-1 with TRBJ2-7; 9 nucleotides line up with TRBD1. The germline gives CDR1 SGHRS, CDR2 YFSETQ. CDR3 size: 15 residues. The V and J ends lost 8 bases and 2 bases, in that order; junction bases with no gene match: 11. The full variable domain, with the rest looked up from reference TRBV5-1 and TRBJ2-7, is KAGVTQTPRYLIKTRGQQVTLSCSPISGHRSVSWYQQTPGQGLQFLFEYFSETQRNKGNFPGRFSGRQFSNSRSEMNVSTLELGDSALYLCARRTGAISPYEQYFGPGTRLTVT.

As to this clonotype: A read error may explain this, as a much larger clone is one base away. V and J are TRBV7-7 and TRBJ2-1; a possible D gene is TRBD2 (5 bases). Germline assignment: CDR1 SSHAT and CDR2 FNYEAQ (reference sequence). V dropped 2 bases and J dropped 2 bases, with 13 bases sitting between them. The CDR3 consists of 16 residues. The CDR3 coding sequence is TGTGCCAGCAGCTTAAATTTGGTTAGCGCCTACAATGAGCAGTTCTTC. Protein: CASSLNLVSAYNEQFF.

This clonotype showed up many times. This sequence joins TRBV29-1 and TRBJ1-1, with a possible D match to TRBD1 (6 bases). The germline CDR1 and CDR2 sequences are SQVTM and ANQGSEA. Trimming took off 2 bases at V and 2 bases at J, with 12 bases between the two ends. The CDR3 runs to 14 residues. CDR3 in amino acids: CSVETGGPNTEAFF. CDR3 nucleotides: TGCAGCGTTGAAACCGGGGGCCCTAACACTGAAGCTTTCTTT.

This clonotype was observed a few times. V usage is TRBV12-3 or TRBV12-4 and J usage is TRBJ2-2; tentative D call: TRBD2 (6 bases). CDR3 length equals 17 residues. V lost 6 bases and J lost 8, with 25 bases in between. The CDR3 loop reads CASSSTGKRVEGGELFF. CDR3 in DNA: TGTGCCAGCAGCTCGACGGGAAAGCGGGTGGAGGGGGGGGAGCTGTTTTTT.

The chain links TRBV19 to TRBJ2-5; 7 bases fit TRBD1. With V trimmed by 5 bases and J by 1 base, 7 bases remained unmatched. The CDR3 is 15 residues long. Germline V lookup: CDR1 LNHDA, CDR2 SQIVND (reference sequence). The CDR3 DNA follows: TGTGCCAGTAGTCACACGGGACAGCTCCAAGAGACCCAGTACTTC. It translates to CASSHTGQLQETQYF.

This clonotype has a count of ten or more. This chain joins TRBV20-1 and TRBJ2-5; D not resolved. The germline V gene encodes CDR1 DFQATT and CDR2 SNEGSKA (reference sequence). V gave up 0 bases and J gave up 1 base, with 18 bases separating them. The CDR3 length is 17 residues. CDR3 sequence reads: CSARDPRLRKTQETQYF. DNA of the CDR3: TGCAGTGCTAGAGATCCAAGGCTACGAAAGACCCAAGAGACCCAGTACTTC.

J is TRBJ1-4 and V is TRBV5-1; 8 bases map to TRBD1. Germline lookup yields CDR1 SGHRS and CDR2 YFSETQ. With 1 base clipped from V and 8 bases from J, the junction kept 13 bases outside the gene matches. This CDR3 comprises 17 residues. This chain's CDR3 is CASSLNRGQGLSEKLFF. The CDR3 bases are TGCGCCAGCAGCTTGAACAGAGGACAGGGACTAAGCGAAAAACTGTTTTTT.

The rearrangement uses TRBV4-1 and TRBJ2-3; TRBD2 aligns across 13 bases. CDR1 and CDR2 (germline): MGHRA, YSYEKL. This CDR3 has 16 residues. With V trimmed by 4 bases and J by 6 bases, 7 bases remained unmatched. The CDR3 nucleotides read TGCGCCAGCAGCCCCGGACTAGCGGGAGCTCGGGATACGCAGTATTTT. It translates to CASSPGLAGARDTQYF.

There are many counts of this clonotype. V is TRBV15 and J is TRBJ1-3; perhaps TRBD1 as D (5 bases). The germline CDR1 and CDR2 sequences are LNHNV and YYDKDF (reference sequence). This CDR3 has 18 amino acids. The V gene lost 0 bases and the J gene lost 1 base, with 16 bases spanning the gap. The CDR3 sequence is CATSRDTGGILSGNTIYF. CDR3 sequence (DNA): TGTGCCACCAGCAGAGATACAGGAGGGATTTTGTCTGGAAACACCATATATTTT.

This clonotype was detected only a few times. The rearrangement links TRBV5-1 to TRBJ2-1; 13 nucleotides line up with TRBD2. The CDR3 is 16 amino acids. Germline CDR1 is SGHRS and CDR2 is YFSETQ. Trimming took 0 bases from V and 9 from J; bases not matched to a gene: 6. The CDR3 sequence is CASSLGTSGRHTEQFF. The CDR3 nucleotides are TGCGCCAGCAGCTTGGGGACTAGCGGGAGACATACTGAGCAGTTCTTC.